The 10 T cell receptor beta chains reported below all come from one sample, sequenced in a study of beta chain features in type 1 diabetes. For these receptors, no antigen is known. What was sequenced were expressed TCRB transcripts, since all of the isolated RNA had been reverse transcribed. Assay used: immunoSEQ multiplex PCR; TCRdb lists only in-frame clones, some missing. This sample has 330,000 or so clones, with around 12% found just once. Broader study findings: Moderate but significant shortening of TCRB CDR3s was recorded in all four CD4+ subsets from Type 1 diabetes patients.

The source material was naive CD4+ T cells from blood. The receptor source for this set is a young woman with type 1 diabetes.

V and J are TRBV5-1 and TRBJ2-7; 7 nucleotides align to TRBD1. The V gene end was trimmed by 2 bases and the J gene end by 6 bases; junction bases not matched to a gene: 8. There are 14 residues in the CDR3. Germline CDR1 reads SGHRS; CDR2 reads YFSETQ. In nucleotides, the CDR3 is TGCGCCAGCAGCTTCCAGGGACAGCCCGGCGAGCAGTACTTC. Translated, it gives CASSFQGQPGEQYF.

The rearrangement links TRBV9 to TRBJ1-4; 7 nucleotides line up with TRBD1. The ends lost 0 bases at V and 7 bases at J; junction bases unmatched: 9. CDR3 length: 16 amino acids. Germline assignment: CDR1 SGDLS and CDR2 YYNGEE. The CDR3 DNA follows: TGTGCCAGCAGCGTAGCTGAAGGGGGCGCCTTTGAAAAACTGTTTTTT. This sequence encodes CASSVAEGGAFEKLFF.

The rearrangement links TRBV4-3 to TRBJ2-3; 11 bases map to TRBD2. Germline lookup yields CDR1 LGHNA and CDR2 YSLEER. This CDR3 is 17 amino acids long. V shed 0 bases, J shed 5 bases, and the junction held 7 bases outside the gene matches. The CDR3 sequence is CASSQDHASGGLDTQYF. The CDR3 DNA sequence: TGCGCCAGCAGCCAAGATCACGCTAGCGGGGGGTTAGATACGCAGTATTTT.

This clone was found a few times. The CDR3: CSVTTPQETQYF. DNA for the CDR3: TGCAGCGTTACTACACCTCAAGAGACCCAGTACTTC. The chain couples TRBV29-1 to TRBJ2-5; D uncertain. V was shortened by 5 bases and J by 2 bases, with 9 bases between the two germline ends. The CDR3 runs 12 residues. In germline, CDR1 is SQVTM, CDR2 ANQGSEA.

This rearrangement joins TRBV6-5 to TRBJ1-1; D is unresolved. CDR3 size: 13 residues. V gave up 0 bases and J gave up 8 bases, with 10 bases separating them. Germline lookup yields CDR1 MNHEY and CDR2 SVGAGI. The CDR3 nucleotides read TGTGCCAGCAGTTACTCGAGGCGGGAGGAAGCTTTCTTT. Translation: CASSYSRREEAFF.

This chain joins TRBV7-9 and TRBJ1-5, with D unclear. This CDR3 comprises 16 residues. V shed 5 bases and J shed 2 bases, with 16 bases lying between them. CDR1 SEHNR and CDR2 FQNEAQ come from the germline V gene (reference sequence). The CDR3 reads CASSPNSRMGNQPQHF. CDR3 in DNA: TGTGCCAGCAGCCCGAATTCGAGGATGGGCAATCAGCCCCAGCATTTT.

This clone showed up just a few times. The chain carries TRBV28 and TRBJ2-7, with D hard to call. V lost 8 bases to trimming and J lost 7 bases, with 12 bases between them. CDR1 and CDR2 (germline): MDHEN, SYDVKM. The CDR3 consists of 11 residues. This CDR3 is CASRRVAEQYF. The CDR3 bases are TGTGCCAGCCGCCGGGTTGCGGAGCAGTACTTC.

V usage is TRBV4-2 and J usage is TRBJ2-7; 7 bases align to TRBD1. The CDR3 consists of 17 residues. After removal of 0 bases from V and 1 base from J, the junction contained 9 bases not matched to a gene. CDR1 and CDR2 from the germline V gene are LGHNA and YNFKEQ. The CDR3 DNA reads TGTGCCAGCAGCCAAGACCCCAGACAGGGTCGTTCCTACGAGCAGTACTTC. This encodes CASSQDPRQGRSYEQYF.

This chain links TRBV28 with TRBJ2-7; a possible D gene is TRBD1 (6 bases). Trimming left V 6 bases short and J 2 bases short, with 14 bases between. This CDR3 has 14 amino acids. Germline V CDR1 and CDR2: MDHEN, SYDVKM. The CDR3 DNA reads as TGTGCCAGCAGGGGGACACTGAATCCCTACGAGCAGTACTTC. It yields the protein CASRGTLNPYEQYF.

This clone showed up just a few times. This rearrangement joins TRBV18 to TRBJ1-3, with 7 bases aligning to TRBD1. J was trimmed by 7 bases and V by 4 bases; bases with no gene match: 10. Germline V CDR1 and CDR2: KGHSH, LQKENI. This CDR3 spans 15 amino acids. The CDR3 region has the DNA TGTGCCAGCTCACAGGGCACGACAGGGAGGAACACCATATATTTT. Residues: CASSQGTTGRNTIYF.